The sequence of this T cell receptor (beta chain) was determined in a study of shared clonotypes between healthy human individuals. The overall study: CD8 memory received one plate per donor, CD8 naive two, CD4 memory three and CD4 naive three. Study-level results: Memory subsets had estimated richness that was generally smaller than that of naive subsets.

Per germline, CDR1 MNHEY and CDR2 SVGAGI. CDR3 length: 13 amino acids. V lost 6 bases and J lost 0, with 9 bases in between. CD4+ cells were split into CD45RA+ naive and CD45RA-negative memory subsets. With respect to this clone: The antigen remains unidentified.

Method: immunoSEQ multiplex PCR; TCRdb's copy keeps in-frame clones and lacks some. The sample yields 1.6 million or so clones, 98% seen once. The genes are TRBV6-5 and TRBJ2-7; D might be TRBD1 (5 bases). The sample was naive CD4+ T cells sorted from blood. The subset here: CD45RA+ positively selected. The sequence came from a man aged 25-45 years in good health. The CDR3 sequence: CASSQGDSYEQYF. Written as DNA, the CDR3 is TGTGCCAGCAGCCAAGGGGACTCCTACGAGCAGTACTTC.